This TCR beta chain is drawn from a study of blood T cell repertoires in COVID-19. Across the study: Donors in the United States, Italy and Spain gave samples during acute or convalescent COVID-19.

Libraries were prepared by immunoSEQ multiplex PCR; TCRdb keeps only in-frame clonotypes and omits some of them. The table shows some 200,000 clones, with about 86% occurring only once. The sequence derives from a woman in her sixties or seventies with COVID-19, enrolled during active disease. The sequenced material came from peripheral blood.

In nucleotides, the CDR3 is TGTGCCAGCAGTCGACAGGGGTTTGAAGCTTTCTTT. It codes for CASSRQGFEAFF. The chain couples TRBV28 to TRBJ1-1, with TRBD1 matching 8 bases. Germline V CDR1 and CDR2: MDHEN, SYDVKM. CDR3 length: 12 residues. The trim removed 5 bases at V and 7 bases at J, leaving 3 bases unmatched.